This TCR beta chain derives from a study of CD8 T cells in Susac syndrome. With random hexamers, reverse transcription was performed on about 0.5 to 1 ug of RNA. The method of amplification for TCR beta CDR3 was immunoSEQ multiplex PCR, covering 54 Vbeta and 13 Jbeta. In TCRdb, the immunoSEQ multiplex PCR reads were re-called with MiXCR into one record per CDR3 protein. Of over 130,000 distinct CDR3 sequences in the sample, 95% were seen once. TCR beta sequencing covered blood CD8+ and CD4+ T cells. Germline CDR1 GTSNPN, CDR2 SVGIG (reference sequence). The CDR3 contains 13 residues. J gave up 7 bases and V 2 bases, and 1 base lay outside the gene matches.

Material: CD4+ T cells from PBMCs. This clonotype was sampled from a human donor with multiple sclerosis. The V and J genes are TRBV30 and TRBJ1-5; 11 nucleotides match TRBD1. CDR3 loop: CAWSRDRGQPQHF. DNA of the CDR3: TGTGCCTGGAGTCGGGACAGGGGGCAGCCCCAGCATTTT.